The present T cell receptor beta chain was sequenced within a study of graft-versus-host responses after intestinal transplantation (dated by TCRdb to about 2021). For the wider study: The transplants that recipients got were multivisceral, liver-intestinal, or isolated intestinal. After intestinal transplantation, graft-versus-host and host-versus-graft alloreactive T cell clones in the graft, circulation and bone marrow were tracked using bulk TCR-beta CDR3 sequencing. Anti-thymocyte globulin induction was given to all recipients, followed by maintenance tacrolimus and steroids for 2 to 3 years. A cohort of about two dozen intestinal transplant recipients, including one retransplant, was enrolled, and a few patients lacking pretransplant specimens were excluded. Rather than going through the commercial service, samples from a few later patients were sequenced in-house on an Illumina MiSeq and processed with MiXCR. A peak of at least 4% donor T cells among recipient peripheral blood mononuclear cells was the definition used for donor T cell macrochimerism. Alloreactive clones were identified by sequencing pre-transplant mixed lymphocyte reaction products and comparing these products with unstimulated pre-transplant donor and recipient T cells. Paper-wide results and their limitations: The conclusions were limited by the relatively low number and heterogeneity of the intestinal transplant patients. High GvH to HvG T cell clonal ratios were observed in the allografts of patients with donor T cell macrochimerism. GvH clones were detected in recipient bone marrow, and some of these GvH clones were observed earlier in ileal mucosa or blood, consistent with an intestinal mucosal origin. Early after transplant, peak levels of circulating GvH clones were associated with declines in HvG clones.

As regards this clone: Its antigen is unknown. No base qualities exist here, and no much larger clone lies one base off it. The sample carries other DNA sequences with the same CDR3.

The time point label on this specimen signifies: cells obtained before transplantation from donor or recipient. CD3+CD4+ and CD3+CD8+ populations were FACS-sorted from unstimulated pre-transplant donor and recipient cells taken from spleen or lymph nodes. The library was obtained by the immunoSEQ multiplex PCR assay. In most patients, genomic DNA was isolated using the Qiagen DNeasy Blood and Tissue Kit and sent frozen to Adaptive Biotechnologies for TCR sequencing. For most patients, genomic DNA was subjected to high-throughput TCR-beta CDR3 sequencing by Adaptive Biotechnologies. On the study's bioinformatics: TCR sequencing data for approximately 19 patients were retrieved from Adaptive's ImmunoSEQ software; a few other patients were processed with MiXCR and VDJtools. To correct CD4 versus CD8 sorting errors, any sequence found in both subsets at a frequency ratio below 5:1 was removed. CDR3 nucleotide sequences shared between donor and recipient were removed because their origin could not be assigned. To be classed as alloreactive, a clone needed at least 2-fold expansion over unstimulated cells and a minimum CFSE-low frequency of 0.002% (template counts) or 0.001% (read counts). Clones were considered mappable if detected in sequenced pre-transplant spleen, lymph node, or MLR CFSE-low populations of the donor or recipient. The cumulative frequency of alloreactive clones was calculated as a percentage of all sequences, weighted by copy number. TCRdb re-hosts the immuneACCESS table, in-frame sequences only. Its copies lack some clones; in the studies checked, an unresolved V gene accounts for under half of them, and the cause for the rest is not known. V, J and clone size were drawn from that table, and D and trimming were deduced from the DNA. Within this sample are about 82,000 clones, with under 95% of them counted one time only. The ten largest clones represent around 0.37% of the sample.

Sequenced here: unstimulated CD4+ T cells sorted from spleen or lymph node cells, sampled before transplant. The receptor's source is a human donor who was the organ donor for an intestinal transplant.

CDR3 reads: CASSGLSTGGDEKLFF. The DNA reads TGCGCCAGCAGTGGGCTCTCGACAGGGGGGGATGAAAAACTGTTTTTT. The V gene is TRBV10-1 and the J gene is TRBJ1-4, with TRBD1 identical over 9 junction bases. From the cysteine up to the phenylalanine, the CDR3 has a length of 16 residues. Kept here is only the CDR3 DNA, which spans 48 bases and is read in frame from base 1. The germline V end is reduced by 4 bases and the J end by 6 bases; junction bases left unmatched: 9. In the germline V gene (reference sequence), CDR1 corresponds to WNHNN and CDR2 to SYGVQD.